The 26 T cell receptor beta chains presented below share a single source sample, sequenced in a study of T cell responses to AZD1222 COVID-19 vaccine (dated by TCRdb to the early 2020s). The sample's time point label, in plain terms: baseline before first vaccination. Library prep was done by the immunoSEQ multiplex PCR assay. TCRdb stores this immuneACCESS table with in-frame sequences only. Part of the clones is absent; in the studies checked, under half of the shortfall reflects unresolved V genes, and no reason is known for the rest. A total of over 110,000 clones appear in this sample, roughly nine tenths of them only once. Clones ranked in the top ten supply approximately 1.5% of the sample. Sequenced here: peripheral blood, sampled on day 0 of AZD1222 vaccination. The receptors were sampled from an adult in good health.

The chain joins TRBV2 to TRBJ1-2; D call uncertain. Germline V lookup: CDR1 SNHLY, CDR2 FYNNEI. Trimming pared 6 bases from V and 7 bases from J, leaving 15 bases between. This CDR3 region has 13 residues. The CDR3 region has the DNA TGTGCCAGCAGCCTCCCGGAACGCACTGGCTACACCTTC. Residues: CASSLPERTGYTF.

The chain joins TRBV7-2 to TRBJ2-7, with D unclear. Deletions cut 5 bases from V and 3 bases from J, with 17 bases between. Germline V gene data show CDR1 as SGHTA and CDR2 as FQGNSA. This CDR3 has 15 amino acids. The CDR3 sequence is CASSPLTASYYEQYF. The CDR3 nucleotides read TGTGCCAGCAGCCCACTGACGGCTTCCTACTACGAGCAGTACTTC.

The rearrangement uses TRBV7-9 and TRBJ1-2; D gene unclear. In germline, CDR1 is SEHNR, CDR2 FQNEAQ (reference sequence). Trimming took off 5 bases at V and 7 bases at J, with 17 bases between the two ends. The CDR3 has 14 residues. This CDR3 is CASSLERSLGGYTF. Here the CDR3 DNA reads TGTGCCAGCAGCCTGGAGAGGTCCCTAGGTGGCTACACCTTC. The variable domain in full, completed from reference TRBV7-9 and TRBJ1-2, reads DTGVSQNPRHKITKRGQNVTFRCDPISEHNRLYWYRQTLGQGPEFLTYFQNEAQLEKSRLLSDRFSAERPKGSFSTLEIQRTEQGDSAMYLCASSLERSLGGYTFGSGTRLTVV.

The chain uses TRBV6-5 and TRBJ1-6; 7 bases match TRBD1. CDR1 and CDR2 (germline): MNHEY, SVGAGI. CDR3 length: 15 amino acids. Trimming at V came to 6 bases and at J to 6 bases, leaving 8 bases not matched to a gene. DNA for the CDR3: TGTGCCAGCAGAGTACAGGGGAGCGGTAATTCACCCCTCCACTTT. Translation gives CASRVQGSGNSPLHF.

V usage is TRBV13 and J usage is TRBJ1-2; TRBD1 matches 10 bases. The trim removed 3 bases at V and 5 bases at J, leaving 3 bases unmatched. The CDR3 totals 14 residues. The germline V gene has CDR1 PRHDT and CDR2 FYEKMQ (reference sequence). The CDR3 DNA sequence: TGTGCCAGCAGCTTCGGACAGGGGGATTATGGCTACACCTTC. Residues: CASSFGQGDYGYTF. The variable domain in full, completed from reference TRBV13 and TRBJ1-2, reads AAGVIQSPRHLIKEKRETATLKCYPIPRHDTVYWYQQGPGQDPQFLISFYEKMQSDKGSIPDRFSAQQFSDYHSELNMSSLELGDSALYFCASSFGQGDYGYTFGSGTRLTVV.

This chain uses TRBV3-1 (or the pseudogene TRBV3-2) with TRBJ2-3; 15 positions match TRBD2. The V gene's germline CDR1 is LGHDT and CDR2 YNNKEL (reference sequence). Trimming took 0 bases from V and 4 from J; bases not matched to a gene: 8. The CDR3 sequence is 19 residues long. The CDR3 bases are TGTGCCAGCAGCCAAGATCTCCGGACTAGCGGGGGGGCGTCAGATACGCAGTATTTT. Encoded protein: CASSQDLRTSGGASDTQYF.

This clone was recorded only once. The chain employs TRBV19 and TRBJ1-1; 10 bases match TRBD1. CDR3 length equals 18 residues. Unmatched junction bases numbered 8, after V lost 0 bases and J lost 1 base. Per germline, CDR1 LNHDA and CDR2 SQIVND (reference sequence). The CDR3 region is CASSIDSTGGAWNTEAFF. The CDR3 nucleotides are TGTGCCAGTAGTATAGATTCGACAGGGGGCGCATGGAACACTGAAGCTTTCTTT.

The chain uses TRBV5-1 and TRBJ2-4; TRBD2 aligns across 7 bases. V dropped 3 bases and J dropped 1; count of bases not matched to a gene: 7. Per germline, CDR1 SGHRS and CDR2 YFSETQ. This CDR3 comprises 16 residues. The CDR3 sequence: CASSSGWREAKNIQYF. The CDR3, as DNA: TGCGCCAGCAGCTCGGGTTGGCGGGAGGCCAAAAACATTCAGTACTTC.

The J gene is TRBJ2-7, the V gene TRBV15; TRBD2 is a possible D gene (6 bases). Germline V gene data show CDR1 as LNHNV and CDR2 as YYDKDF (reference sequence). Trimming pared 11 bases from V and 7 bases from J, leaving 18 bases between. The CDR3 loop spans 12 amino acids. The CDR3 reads CAYGTPLGEQYF. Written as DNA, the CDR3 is TGTGCCTACGGGACTCCATTGGGGGAGCAGTACTTC.

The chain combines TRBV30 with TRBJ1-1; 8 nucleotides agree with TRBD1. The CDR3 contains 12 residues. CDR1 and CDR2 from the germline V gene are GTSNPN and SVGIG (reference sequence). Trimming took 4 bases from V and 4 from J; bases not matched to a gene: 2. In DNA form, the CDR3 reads TGTGCCTGGAACAGGGGGGCCACTGAAGCTTTCTTT. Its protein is CAWNRGATEAFF.

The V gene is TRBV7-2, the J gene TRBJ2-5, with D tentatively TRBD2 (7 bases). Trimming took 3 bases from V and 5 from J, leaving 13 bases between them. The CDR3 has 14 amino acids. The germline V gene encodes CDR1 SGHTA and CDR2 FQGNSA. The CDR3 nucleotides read TGTGCCAGCAGCTTCGGGGGGCTCGGGGAGACCCAGTACTTC. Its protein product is CASSFGGLGETQYF.

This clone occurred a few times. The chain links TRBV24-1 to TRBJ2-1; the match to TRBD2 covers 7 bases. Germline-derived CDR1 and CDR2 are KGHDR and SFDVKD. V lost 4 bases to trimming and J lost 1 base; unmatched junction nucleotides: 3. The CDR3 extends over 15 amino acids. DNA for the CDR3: TGTGCCACCAGTGACAGCGGGACTTCCTACAATGAGCAGTTCTTC. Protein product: CATSDSGTSYNEQFF.

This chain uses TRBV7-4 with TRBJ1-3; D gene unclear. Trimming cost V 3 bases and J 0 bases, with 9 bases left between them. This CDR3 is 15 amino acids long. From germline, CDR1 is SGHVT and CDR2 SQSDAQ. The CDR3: CASSLAESSGNTIYF. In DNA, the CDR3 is TGTGCCAGCAGCTTGGCTGAGTCCTCTGGAAACACCATATATTTT.

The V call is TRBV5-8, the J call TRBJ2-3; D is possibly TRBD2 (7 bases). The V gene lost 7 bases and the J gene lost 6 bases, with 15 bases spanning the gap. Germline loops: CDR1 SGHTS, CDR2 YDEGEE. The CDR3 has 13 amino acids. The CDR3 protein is CASRGRGGDTQYF. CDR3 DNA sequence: TGTGCCAGCCGCGGAAGGGGGGGGGATACGCAGTATTTT.

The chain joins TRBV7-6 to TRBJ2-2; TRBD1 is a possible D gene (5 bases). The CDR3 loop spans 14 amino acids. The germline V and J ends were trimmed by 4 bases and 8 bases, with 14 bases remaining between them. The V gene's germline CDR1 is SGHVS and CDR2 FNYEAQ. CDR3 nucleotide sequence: TGTGCCAGCAGCTCTAGAGGCAGGACAGGGGAGCTGTTTTTT. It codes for CASSSRGRTGELFF. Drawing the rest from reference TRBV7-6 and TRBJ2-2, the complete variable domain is GAGVSQSPRYKVTKRGQDVALRCDPISGHVSLYWYRQALGQGPEFLTYFNYEAQQDKSGLPNDRFSAERPEGSISTLTIQRTEQRDSAMYRCASSSRGRTGELFFGEGSRLTVL.

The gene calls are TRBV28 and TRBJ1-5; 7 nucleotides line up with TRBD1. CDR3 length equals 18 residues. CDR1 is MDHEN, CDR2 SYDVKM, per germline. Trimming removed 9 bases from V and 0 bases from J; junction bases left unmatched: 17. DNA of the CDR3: TGTGCCAGTAAGAGGGTCCCTGAGAGGGGGCATAGCAATCAGCCCCAGCATTTT. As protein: CASKRVPERGHSNQPQHF.

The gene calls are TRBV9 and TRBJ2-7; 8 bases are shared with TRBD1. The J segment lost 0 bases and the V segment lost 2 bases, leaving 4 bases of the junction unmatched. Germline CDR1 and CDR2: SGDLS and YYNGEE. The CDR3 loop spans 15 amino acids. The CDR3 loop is CASSVGQAGSYEQYF. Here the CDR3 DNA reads TGTGCCAGCAGCGTGGGACAGGCCGGCTCCTACGAGCAGTACTTC.

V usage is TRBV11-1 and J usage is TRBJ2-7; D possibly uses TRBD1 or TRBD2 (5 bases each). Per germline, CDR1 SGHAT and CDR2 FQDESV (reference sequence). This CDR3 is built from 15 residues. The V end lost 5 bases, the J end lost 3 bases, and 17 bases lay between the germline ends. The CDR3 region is CASSPGRLSLYEQYF. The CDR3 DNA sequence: TGTGCCAGCAGCCCGGGACGTCTTTCTCTCTACGAGCAGTACTTC.

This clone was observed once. The CDR3 reads CASSPLGTAYEQFF. DNA for the CDR3: TGTGCCAGCTCACCACTTGGGACAGCGTATGAGCAGTTCTTC. The V call is TRBV18, the J call TRBJ2-1, with TRBD1 matching 7 bases. Germline V gene lookup returns CDR1 KGHSH and CDR2 LQKENI. CDR3 length: 14 amino acids. The J segment lost 8 bases and the V segment lost 1 base, leaving 5 bases of the junction unmatched.

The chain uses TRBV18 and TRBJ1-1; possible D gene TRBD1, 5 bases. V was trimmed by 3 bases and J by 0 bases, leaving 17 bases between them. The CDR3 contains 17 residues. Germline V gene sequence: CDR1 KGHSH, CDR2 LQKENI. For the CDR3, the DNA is TGTGCCAGCTCACCGTGGGGGGGGAGCGTCATGAACACTGAAGCTTTCTTT. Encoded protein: CASSPWGGSVMNTEAFF.

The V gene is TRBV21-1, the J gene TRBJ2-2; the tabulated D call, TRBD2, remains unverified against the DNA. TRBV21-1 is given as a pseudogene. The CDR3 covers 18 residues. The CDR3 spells CASSKDNGKKTPTGELFF. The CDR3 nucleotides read TGTGCCAGCAGCAAAGATAACGGGAAAAAGACACCCACCGGGGAGCTGTTTTTT.

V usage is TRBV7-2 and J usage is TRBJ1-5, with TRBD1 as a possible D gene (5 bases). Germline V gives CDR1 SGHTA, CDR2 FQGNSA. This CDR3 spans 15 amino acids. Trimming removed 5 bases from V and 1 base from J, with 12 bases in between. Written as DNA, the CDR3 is TGTGCCAGCAGCCCACAGTCAGGGAGCAATCAGCCCCAGCATTTT. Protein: CASSPQSGSNQPQHF.

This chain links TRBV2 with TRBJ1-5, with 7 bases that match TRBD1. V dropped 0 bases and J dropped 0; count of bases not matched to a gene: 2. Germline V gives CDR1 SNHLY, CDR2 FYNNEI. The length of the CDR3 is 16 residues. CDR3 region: CASSEATGNSNQPQHF. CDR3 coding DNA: TGTGCCAGCAGTGAAGCGACAGGGAATAGCAATCAGCCCCAGCATTTT.

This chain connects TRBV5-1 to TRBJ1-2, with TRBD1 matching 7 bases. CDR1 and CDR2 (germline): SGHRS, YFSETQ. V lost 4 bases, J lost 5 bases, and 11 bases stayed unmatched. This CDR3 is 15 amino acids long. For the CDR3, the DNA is TGCGCCAGCAGCGCCGGACAGGCGCGCCATTATGGCTACACCTTC. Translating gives CASSAGQARHYGYTF.

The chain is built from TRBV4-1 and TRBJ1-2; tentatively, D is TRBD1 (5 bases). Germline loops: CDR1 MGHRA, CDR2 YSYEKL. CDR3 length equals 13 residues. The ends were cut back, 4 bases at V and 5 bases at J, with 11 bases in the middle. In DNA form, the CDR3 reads TGCGCCAGCAGCCCCGGGGACGATTATGGCTACACCTTC. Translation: CASSPGDDYGYTF.

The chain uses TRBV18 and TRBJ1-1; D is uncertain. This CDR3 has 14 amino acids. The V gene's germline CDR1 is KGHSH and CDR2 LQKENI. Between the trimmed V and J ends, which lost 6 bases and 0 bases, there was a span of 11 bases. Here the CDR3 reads CASSLSGMNTEAFF. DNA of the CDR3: TGTGCCAGCTCCCTGTCTGGGATGAACACTGAAGCTTTCTTT.